The 24 T cell receptor beta chains below were found in one sample sequenced in a study of monozygotic twins with inflammatory bowel disease. TCRdb reprocessed the 5' RACE reads and stores each CDR3 protein as one record, lacking DNA. Its listing shows some 330,000 distinct CDR3 sequences. The sample taken for sequencing was blood. These receptors were obtained from a human donor with ulcerative colitis or Crohn's disease, or a healthy co-twin of an affected twin (not recorded which).

The chain combines TRBV5-6 with TRBJ2-7; the D call from TCRdb, TRBD1, cannot be confirmed without DNA. Germline loops: CDR1 SGHDT, CDR2 YYEEEE. There are 14 residues in the CDR3. CDR3: CASSSRGRTYEQYF.

This chain joins TRBV5-1 and TRBJ2-2; TCRdb reports TRBD1, a call that lacks DNA to check it against. The CDR3 contains 15 residues. CDR1 is SGHRS and CDR2 is YFSETQ in the germline V gene. CDR3 in amino acids: CASSIGDRDTGELFF.

The chain joins TRBV15 to TRBJ2-6; there is no DNA to check the TCRdb D call of TRBD1. Germline loops: CDR1 LNHNV, CDR2 YYDKDF (reference sequence). This CDR3 has 16 amino acids. The CDR3: CATSRKTGEGANDLTF.

CDR3 in amino acids: CASSLVGARETEAFF. This chain joins TRBV7-8 and TRBJ1-1; TCRdb names TRBD1, which stays unverified in the absence of DNA. The CDR3 totals 15 residues. Germline loops: CDR1 SGHVS, CDR2 FQNEAQ.

The CDR3 reads CASSDIGSYEQYF. J is TRBJ2-7 and V is TRBV6-1. The CDR3 spans 13 residues. From germline, CDR1 is MNHNS and CDR2 SASEGT.

The chain employs TRBV28 and TRBJ2-5; TCRdb indicates TRBD2, and absent DNA this call remains unverified. CDR3 length: 14 residues. Per the germline V gene, CDR1 is MDHEN and CDR2 is SYDVKM. The CDR3 sequence: CASRITSDQETQYF. The full variable domain, in which reference TRBV28 and TRBJ2-5 provide the parts outside the CDR3, is DVKVTQSSRYLVKRTGEKVFLECVQDMDHENMFWYRQDPGLGLRLIYFSYDVKMKEKGDIPEGYSVSREKKERFSLILESASTNQTSMYLCASRITSDQETQYFGPGTRLLVL.

The rearrangement joins TRBV19 to TRBJ1-5. Germline loops: CDR1 LNHDA, CDR2 SQIVND (reference sequence). The CDR3 totals 15 residues. This CDR3 is CASSINGESNQPQHF. Using reference TRBV19 and TRBJ1-5 for the parts outside the CDR3, the full variable domain is DGGITQSPKYLFRKEGQNVTLSCEQNLNHDAMYWYRQDPGQGLRLIYYSQIVNDFQKGDIAEGYSVSREKKESFPLTVTSAQKNPTAFYLCASSINGESNQPQHFGDGTRLSIL.

The chain employs TRBV5-1 and TRBJ2-1; TCRdb's D call of TRBD2 is untestable without DNA. Germline loops: CDR1 SGHRS, CDR2 YFSETQ. The CDR3 has 15 amino acids. CDR3 protein: CASRFERGGRNEQFF.

The genes are TRBV12-3 or TRBV12-4 and TRBJ2-3; TCRdb picks TRBD1, but there is no DNA to check that call. The CDR3 spans 16 residues. CDR3 protein: CASRPRGDSTTDTQYF.

V usage is TRBV6-1 and J usage is TRBJ2-5; TCRdb calls TRBD1, which cannot be checked without DNA. CDR1 and CDR2 (germline): MNHNS, SASEGT. The CDR3 has 15 amino acids. CDR3 residues: CASSEWGQQQETQYF.

J is TRBJ2-7 and V is TRBV7-6; there is no DNA to check the TCRdb D call of TRBD2. From germline, CDR1 is SGHVS and CDR2 FNYEAQ. CDR3 length equals 15 residues. CDR3: CASSPPPRTYYEQYF.

The J gene is TRBJ2-7, the V gene TRBV5-1; TCRdb lists TRBD1, though no DNA is available to test this call. The length of the CDR3 is 15 residues. Germline CDR1 reads SGHRS; CDR2 reads YFSETQ. The CDR3 region is CASSSQGAQPGEQYF.

CDR3 in amino acids: CASTSPPGQGYTEAFF. This chain links TRBV6-5 with TRBJ1-1; TCRdb's D gene call, TRBD1, goes unchecked for lack of DNA. From germline, CDR1 is MNHEY and CDR2 SVGAGI. This CDR3 comprises 16 residues.

The chain uses TRBV6-1 and TRBJ1-1; TCRdb selects TRBD1, and the lack of DNA leaves this call unchecked. The CDR3 is made up of 14 amino acids. Germline CDR1 is MNHNS and CDR2 is SASEGT. The CDR3 sequence: CASSVTGKNTEAFF.

The V call is TRBV11-3, the J call TRBJ2-1; checking the TCRdb D call of TRBD2 is not possible without DNA. In germline, CDR1 is SGHNT, CDR2 YENEEA. The length of the CDR3 is 14 residues. CDR3 loop: CASSLAASGNEQFF.

This rearrangement joins TRBV2 to TRBJ1-1; there is no DNA to check the TCRdb D call of TRBD1. This CDR3 spans 15 amino acids. Germline CDR1 SNHLY, CDR2 FYNNEI. CDR3 residues: CASSEGWGIVTEAFF. The whole variable domain, remainder taken from reference TRBV2 and TRBJ1-1, is EPEVTQTPSHQVTQMGQEVILRCVPISNHLYFYWYRQILGQKVEFLVSFYNNEISEKSEIFDDQFSVERPDGSNFTLKIRSTKLEDSAMYFCASSEGWGIVTEAFFGQGTRLTVV.

The rearrangement links TRBV6-1 to TRBJ2-6; TCRdb calls TRBD1, which cannot be checked without DNA. Per germline, CDR1 MNHNS and CDR2 SASEGT. The CDR3 runs to 14 residues. The CDR3 reads CASTPQTGANVLTF.

The V and J genes are TRBV7-6 and TRBJ2-7; the TCRdb call, TRBD1, lacks DNA for checking. The CDR3 runs to 15 residues. Germline V gene lookup returns CDR1 SGHVS and CDR2 FNYEAQ. The chain's CDR3 is CASSPGTMWDYEQYF.

The CDR3 protein is CASSFTGLNTEAFF. The chain links TRBV7-2 to TRBJ1-1; TCRdb reports TRBD1, a call that lacks DNA to check it against. The germline CDR1 and CDR2 sequences are SGHTA and FQGNSA. The CDR3 covers 14 residues.

This chain joins TRBV5-6 and TRBJ1-1; TCRdb's D call, TRBD1, is unchecked because there is no DNA. Germline V lookup: CDR1 SGHDT, CDR2 YYEEEE. CDR3 length: 16 amino acids. The CDR3 here is CASSLGGTGMNTEAFF.

The gene calls are TRBV12-3 or TRBV12-4 and TRBJ1-3; TCRdb lists TRBD1, though no DNA is available to test this call. The CDR3 length is 16 residues. The CDR3 here is CASRPTGHGSGNTIYF.

This chain joins TRBV15 and TRBJ1-5; the D call of TRBD1 rests on TCRdb alone, since no DNA is present to check it. The CDR3 extends over 16 amino acids. Germline assignment: CDR1 LNHNV and CDR2 YYDKDF (reference sequence). CDR3: CATSREDREAGQPQHF.

The V call is TRBV14, the J call TRBJ2-2. CDR3 length: 14 amino acids. The germline V gene encodes CDR1 SGHDN and CDR2 FVKESK. The CDR3 reads CASSQAGNTGELFF.

The rearrangement links TRBV24-1 to TRBJ2-2. This CDR3 has 14 residues. Germline V gene sequence: CDR1 KGHDR, CDR2 SFDVKD. CDR3 in amino acids: CATSERPATGELFF.